The 11 T cell receptor beta chains presented below share a single source sample, sequenced in a study of early T cells in non-severe SARS-CoV-2 infection. TCRdb recomputed calls from the 5' RACE reads with MiXCR, one row per CDR3 protein. The sample has some 60,000 distinct CDR3 sequences; about 8% are singletons. Material: whole blood. These receptors all come from an adult who was a healthcare worker with PCR-confirmed SARS-CoV-2 infection or an uninfected control (not recorded which).

The genes are TRBV20-1 and TRBJ2-6; D ambiguous. Trimming removed 5 bases from V and 4 bases from J, with 6 bases in between. The CDR3 length is 12 residues. Germline V CDR1 and CDR2: DFQATT, SNEGSKA (reference sequence). CDR3 nucleotides: TGCAGTGCTGAAACCGGGGCCAACGTCCTGACTTTC. This translates into CSAETGANVLTF.

This clonotype was observed many times. This chain links TRBV10-3 with TRBJ2-5; D unresolved. The CDR3 length is 15 residues. The germline V gene encodes CDR1 ENHRY and CDR2 SYGVKD. V was cut by 4 bases and J by 3 bases, with 15 bases left in between. The CDR3 DNA reads TGTGCCATCAGTGGCCGGGCTAGACGGGAAGAGACCCAGTACTTC. Translation: CAISGRARREETQYF.

The table lists this clonotype with many counts. The V and J genes are TRBV11-3 and TRBJ2-3; tentatively, D is TRBD1 (5 bases). Germline V gene lookup returns CDR1 SGHNT and CDR2 YENEEA. V was cut by 5 bases and J by 5 bases, with 23 bases left in between. CDR3 size: 17 residues. The CDR3 protein is CASSPPSGASQGDTQYF. CDR3 nucleotide sequence: TGTGCCAGCAGCCCCCCCTCTGGCGCCTCTCAGGGAGATACGCAGTATTTT.

This clonotype was picked up many times. The chain couples TRBV11-3 to TRBJ2-1; no firm D call. The CDR3 contains 15 residues. Deletions cut 5 bases from V and 1 base from J, with 12 bases between. Germline values: CDR1 SGHNT, CDR2 YENEEA. The CDR3 DNA reads as TGTGCCAGCAGCCAAAGTGGTAGGTCCTACAATGAGCAGTTCTTC. Its translation: CASSQSGRSYNEQFF.

V usage is TRBV7-9 and J usage is TRBJ1-6; D unclear. There are 14 residues in the CDR3. Deletions cut 10 bases from V and 4 bases from J, with 14 bases between. Looked up from germline, CDR1 is SEHNR and CDR2 is FQNEAQ (reference sequence). CDR3 DNA sequence: TGTGCCACCCATGACGGGCGGTATAATTCACCCCTCCACTTT. Translated, it gives CATHDGRYNSPLHF.

J is TRBJ1-2 and V is TRBV28; 7 bases are a match to TRBD1. CDR3 length: 16 amino acids. Germline V CDR1 and CDR2: MDHEN, SYDVKM. V gave up 5 bases and J gave up 2 bases; unmatched junction bases: 11. The CDR3 protein is CASSAPRRGKNYGYTF. CDR3 in DNA: TGTGCCAGCAGTGCTCCCCGCAGGGGGAAGAACTATGGCTACACCTTC.

This clonotype was detected many times. The V call is TRBV12-3 or TRBV12-4, the J call TRBJ2-3, with 10 bases identical to TRBD2. V lost 3 bases and J lost 3; bases outside the gene matches: 3. The CDR3 covers 15 residues. CDR3 protein: CASSFSGRWTDTQYF. The CDR3 DNA sequence: TGTGCCAGCAGTTTTAGCGGGAGGTGGACAGATACGCAGTATTTT.

There are a few counts of this clonotype. CDR3 in DNA: TGTGCCAGCAGCCTAGAGGGGCCCCGGGACCTCCACTTT. Its translation: CASSLEGPRDLHF. The chain is built from TRBV7-9 and TRBJ1-6, with D perhaps matching TRBD1 (5 bases). V lost 5 bases and J 15 bases, leaving 17 bases between the germline ends. This CDR3 contains 13 residues. Germline assignment: CDR1 SEHNR and CDR2 FQNEAQ (reference sequence).

This chain joins TRBV24-1 and TRBJ2-3; D perhaps matches TRBD2 (6 bases). The V and J ends lost 7 bases and 2 bases respectively, with 15 bases between them. Germline V gene lookup returns CDR1 KGHDR and CDR2 SFDVKD. This CDR3 is built from 15 residues. The DNA of the CDR3 is TGTGCCACCAGGGAGGGTAGCGGACCCACAGATACGCAGTATTTT. It encodes CATREGSGPTDTQYF.

The chain links TRBV10-3 to TRBJ2-5; D is perhaps TRBD1 (5 bases). CDR3 size: 13 residues. V lost 0 bases and J lost 4, with 6 bases in between. In germline, CDR1 is ENHRY, CDR2 SYGVKD. The CDR3 reads CAISESGPETQYF. The DNA for the CDR3 is TGTGCCATCAGTGAGTCGGGGCCAGAGACCCAGTACTTC.

This clonotype was picked up a small number of times. This chain links TRBV5-1 with TRBJ2-1; D may be TRBD1 (6 bases). This CDR3 contains 15 residues. Germline V gene data show CDR1 as SGHRS and CDR2 as YFSETQ. V shed 0 bases and J shed 3 bases, with 10 bases lying between them. CDR3 nucleotide sequence: TGCGCCAGCAGCTTGGGGGGGCGCAGCTACAATGAGCAGTTCTTC. It codes for CASSLGGRSYNEQFF.